Given below is one TCR beta chain in context. What it binds is unknown. These data originate in a study of post-analysis software for immune sequencing data. General study results and limits: Five or six TRBV segments, TRBV5-6, TRBV5-1 and TRBV20-1 among them, were found more frequent in patients than controls.

The CDR3 is made up of 14 amino acids. Germline values: CDR1 SQVTM, CDR2 ANQGSEA. V lost 7 bases and J lost 10; bases outside the gene matches: 11. Unique molecular identifiers tagged the TCR beta cDNA libraries. TCRdb re-analysed the PCR reads in MiXCR, keeping a single row per CDR3 protein. This table has hundreds of thousands of distinct CDR3 sequences, roughly 27% appearing once. This sequence originates from a girl between 5 and 17 years old with multiple sclerosis. The genes are TRBV29-1 and TRBJ2-1; 12 bases agree with TRBD1. Sequencing was carried out using blood. Written as DNA, the CDR3 is TGCAGCGCCCGGGACAGGGGGCAGATTGGCGAGCAGTTCTTC. Protein: CSARDRGQIGEQFF.